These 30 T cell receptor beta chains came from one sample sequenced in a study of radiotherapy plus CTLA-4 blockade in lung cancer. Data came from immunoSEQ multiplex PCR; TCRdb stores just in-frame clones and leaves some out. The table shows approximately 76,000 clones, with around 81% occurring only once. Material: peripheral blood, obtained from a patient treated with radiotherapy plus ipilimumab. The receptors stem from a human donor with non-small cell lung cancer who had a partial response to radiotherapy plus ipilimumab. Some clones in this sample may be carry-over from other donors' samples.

The DNA of the CDR3 is TGTGCCAGCGAAAGAACAGGGGGGGGCAATCAGCCCCAGCATTTT. It translates to CASERTGGGNQPQHF. This chain joins TRBV19 and TRBJ1-5, with 8 bases fitting TRBD1. Germline CDR1 reads LNHDA; CDR2 reads SQIVND (reference sequence). The CDR3 sequence is 15 residues long. V shed 9 bases and J 2 bases; nucleotides not matched to a gene: 9.

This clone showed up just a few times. The CDR3 nucleotides are TGCGCCAGCAGACGTGGGACAGTGGGTTTAACTAACTATGGCTACACCTTC. It yields the protein CASRRGTVGLTNYGYTF. The chain joins TRBV5-1 to TRBJ1-2, with 7 bases fitting TRBD1. The CDR3 has 17 residues. The germline V gene encodes CDR1 SGHRS and CDR2 YFSETQ. J was trimmed by 0 bases and V by 5 bases; bases with no gene match: 13.

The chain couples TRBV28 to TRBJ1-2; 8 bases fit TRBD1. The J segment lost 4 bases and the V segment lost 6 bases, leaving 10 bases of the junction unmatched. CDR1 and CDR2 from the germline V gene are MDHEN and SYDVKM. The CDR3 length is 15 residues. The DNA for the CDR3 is TGTGCCAGCAGGGGGACAGGCCGATTTCTCTATGGCTACACCTTC. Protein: CASRGTGRFLYGYTF.

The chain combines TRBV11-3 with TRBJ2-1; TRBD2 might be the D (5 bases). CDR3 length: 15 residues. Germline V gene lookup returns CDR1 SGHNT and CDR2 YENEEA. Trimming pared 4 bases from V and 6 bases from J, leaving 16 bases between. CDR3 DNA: TGTGCCAGCAGCTCAGGACTGCCCCTCGCCAATGAGCAGTTCTTC. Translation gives CASSSGLPLANEQFF.

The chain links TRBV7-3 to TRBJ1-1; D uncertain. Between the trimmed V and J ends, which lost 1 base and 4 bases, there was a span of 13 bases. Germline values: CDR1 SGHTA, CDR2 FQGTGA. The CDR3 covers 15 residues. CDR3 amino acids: CASSLKPGGSTEAFF. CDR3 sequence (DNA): TGTGCCAGCAGCTTAAAGCCTGGCGGTTCCACTGAAGCTTTCTTT.

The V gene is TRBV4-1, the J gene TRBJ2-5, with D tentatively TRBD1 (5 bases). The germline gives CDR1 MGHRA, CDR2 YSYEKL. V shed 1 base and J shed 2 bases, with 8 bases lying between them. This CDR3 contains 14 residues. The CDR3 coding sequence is TGCGCCAGCAGCCAAGGGGCAGGGCAAGAGACCCAGTACTTC. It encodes CASSQGAGQETQYF.

The CDR3 sequence: CASSPPMGLAARTDTQYF. In DNA form, the CDR3 reads TGTGCCAGCAGCCCCCCAATGGGACTAGCGGCCCGCACAGATACGCAGTATTTT. V and J are TRBV7-9 and TRBJ2-3; 11 nucleotides align to TRBD2. CDR1 is SEHNR and CDR2 is FQNEAQ in the germline V gene (reference sequence). The CDR3 is 18 amino acids. J gave up 1 base and V 5 bases, and 11 bases lay outside the gene matches.

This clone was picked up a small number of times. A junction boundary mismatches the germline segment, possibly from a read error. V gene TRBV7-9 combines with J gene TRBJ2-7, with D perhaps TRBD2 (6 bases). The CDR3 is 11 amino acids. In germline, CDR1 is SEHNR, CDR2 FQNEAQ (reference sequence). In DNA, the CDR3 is TGTGCCAGCAGCTTAGGTGGAGGGGCCAACTTC. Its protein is CASSLGGGANF.

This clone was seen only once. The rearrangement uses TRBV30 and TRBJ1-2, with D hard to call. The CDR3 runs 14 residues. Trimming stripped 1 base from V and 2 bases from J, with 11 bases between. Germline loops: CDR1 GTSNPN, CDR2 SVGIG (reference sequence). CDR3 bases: TGTGCCTGGAGTGCACAGCAACGGAACTATGGCTACACCTTC. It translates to CAWSAQQRNYGYTF.

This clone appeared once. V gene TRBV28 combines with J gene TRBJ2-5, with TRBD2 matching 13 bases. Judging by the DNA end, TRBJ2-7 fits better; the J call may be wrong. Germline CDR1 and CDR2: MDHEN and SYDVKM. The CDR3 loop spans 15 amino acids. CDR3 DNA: TGTGCCAGCAGACCCGGACTAGCGGGAGTCTACGAGCAGTACTTC. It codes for CASRPGLAGVYEQYF.

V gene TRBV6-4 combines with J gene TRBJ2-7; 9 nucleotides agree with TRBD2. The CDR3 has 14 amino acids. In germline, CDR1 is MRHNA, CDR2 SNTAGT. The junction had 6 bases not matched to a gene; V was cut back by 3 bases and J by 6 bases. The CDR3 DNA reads TGTGCCAGCAGTGAACGCGGGGGGGCCGCCGAGCAGTACTTC. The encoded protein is CASSERGGAAEQYF.

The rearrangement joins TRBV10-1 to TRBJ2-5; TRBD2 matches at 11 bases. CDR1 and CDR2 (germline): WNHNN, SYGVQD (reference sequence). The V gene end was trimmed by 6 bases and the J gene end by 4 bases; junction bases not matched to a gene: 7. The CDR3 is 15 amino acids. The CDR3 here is CASSAGLAGTETQYF. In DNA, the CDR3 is TGCGCCAGCAGCGCAGGACTAGCGGGTACAGAGACCCAGTACTTC.

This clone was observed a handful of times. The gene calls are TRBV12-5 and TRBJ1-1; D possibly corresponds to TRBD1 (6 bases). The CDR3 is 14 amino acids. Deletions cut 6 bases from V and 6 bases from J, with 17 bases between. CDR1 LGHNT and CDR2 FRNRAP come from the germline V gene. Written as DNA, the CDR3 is TGTGCTAGTGGGGTAAGGGGGACCGCAGCTGAAGCTTTCTTT. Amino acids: CASGVRGTAAEAFF. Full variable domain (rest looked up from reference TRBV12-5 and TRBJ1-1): DARVTQTPRHKVTEMGQEVTMRCQPILGHNTVFWYRQTMMQGLELLAYFRNRAPLDDSGMPKDRFSAEMPDATLATLKIQPSEPRDSAVYFCASGVRGTAAEAFFGQGTRLTVV.

The CDR3 protein is CASSLLWRETPKGDTQYF. Here the CDR3 DNA reads TGTGCCAGCAGCTTACTTTGGCGGGAAACACCGAAGGGGGATACGCAGTATTTT. The rearrangement uses TRBV11-3 and TRBJ2-3; TRBD2 is a possible D gene (6 bases). V lost 2 bases and J lost 6, with 24 bases in between. Looked up from germline, CDR1 is SGHNT and CDR2 is YENEEA. The CDR3 consists of 18 residues.

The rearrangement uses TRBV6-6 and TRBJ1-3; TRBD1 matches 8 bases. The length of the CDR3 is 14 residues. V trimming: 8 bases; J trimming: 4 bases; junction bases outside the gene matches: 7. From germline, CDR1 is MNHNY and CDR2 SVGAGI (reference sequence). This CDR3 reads CASHPGTGGNTIYF. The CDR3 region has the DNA TGTGCCAGCCACCCCGGGACAGGAGGAAACACCATATATTTT.

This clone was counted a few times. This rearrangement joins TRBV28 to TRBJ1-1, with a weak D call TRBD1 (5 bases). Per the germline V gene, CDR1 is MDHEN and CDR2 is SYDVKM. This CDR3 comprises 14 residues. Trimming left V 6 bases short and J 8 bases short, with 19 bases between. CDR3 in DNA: TGTGCCAGCAGATACGGACACTCGACGGTAGAAGCTTTCTTT. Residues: CASRYGHSTVEAFF.

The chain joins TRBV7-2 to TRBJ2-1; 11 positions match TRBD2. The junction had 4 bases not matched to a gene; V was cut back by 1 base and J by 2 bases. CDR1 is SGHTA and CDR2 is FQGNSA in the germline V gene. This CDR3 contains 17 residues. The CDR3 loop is CASSLVRLAGPYNEQFF. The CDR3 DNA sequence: TGTGCCAGCAGCTTAGTCCGACTAGCGGGACCCTACAATGAGCAGTTCTTC.

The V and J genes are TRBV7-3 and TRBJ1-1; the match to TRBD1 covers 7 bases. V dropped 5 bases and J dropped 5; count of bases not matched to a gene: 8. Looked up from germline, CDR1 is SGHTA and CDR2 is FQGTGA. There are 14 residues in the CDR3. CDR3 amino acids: CASSPTGVRTEAFF. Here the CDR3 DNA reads TGTGCCAGCAGCCCCACAGGGGTTCGAACTGAAGCTTTCTTT.

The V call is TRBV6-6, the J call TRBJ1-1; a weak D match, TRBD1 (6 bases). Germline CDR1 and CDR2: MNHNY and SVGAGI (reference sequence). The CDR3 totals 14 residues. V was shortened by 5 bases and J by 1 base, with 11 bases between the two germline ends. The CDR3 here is CASSNRAGNTEAFF. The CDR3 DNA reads TGTGCCAGCAGTAACAGGGCGGGGAACACTGAAGCTTTCTTT.

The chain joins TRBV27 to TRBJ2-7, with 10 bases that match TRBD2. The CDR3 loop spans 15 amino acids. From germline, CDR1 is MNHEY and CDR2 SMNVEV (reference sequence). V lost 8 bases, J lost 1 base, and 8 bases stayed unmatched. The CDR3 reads CASGKRAGGSYEQYF. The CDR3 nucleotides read TGTGCCAGCGGTAAAAGAGCGGGAGGGTCCTACGAGCAGTACTTC.

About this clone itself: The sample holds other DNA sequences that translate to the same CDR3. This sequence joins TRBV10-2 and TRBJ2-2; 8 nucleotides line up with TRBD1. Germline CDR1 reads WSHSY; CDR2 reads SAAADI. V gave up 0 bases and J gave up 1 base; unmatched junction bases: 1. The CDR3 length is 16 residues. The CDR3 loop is CASSESGTGNTGELFF. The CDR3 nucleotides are TGCGCCAGCAGTGAGTCCGGGACAGGGAACACCGGGGAGCTGTTTTTT.

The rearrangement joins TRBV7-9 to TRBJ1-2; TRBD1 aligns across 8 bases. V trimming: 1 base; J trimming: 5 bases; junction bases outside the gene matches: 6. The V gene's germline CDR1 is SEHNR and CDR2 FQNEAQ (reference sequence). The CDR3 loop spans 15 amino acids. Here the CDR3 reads CASSLDRQGAYGYTF. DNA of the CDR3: TGTGCCAGCAGCTTAGACCGGCAGGGGGCTTATGGCTACACCTTC. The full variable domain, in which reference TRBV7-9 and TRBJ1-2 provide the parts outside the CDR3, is DTGVSQNPRHKITKRGQNVTFRCDPISEHNRLYWYRQTLGQGPEFLTYFQNEAQLEKSRLLSDRFSAERPKGSFSTLEIQRTEQGDSAMYLCASSLDRQGAYGYTFGSGTRLTVV.

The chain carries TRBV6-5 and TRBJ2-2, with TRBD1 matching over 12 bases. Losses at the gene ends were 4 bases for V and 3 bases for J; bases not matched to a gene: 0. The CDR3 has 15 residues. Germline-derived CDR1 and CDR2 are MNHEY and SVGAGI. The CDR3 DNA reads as TGTGCCAGCAGTTGGGACAGGGGGCACACCGGGGAGCTGTTTTTT. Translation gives CASSWDRGHTGELFF.

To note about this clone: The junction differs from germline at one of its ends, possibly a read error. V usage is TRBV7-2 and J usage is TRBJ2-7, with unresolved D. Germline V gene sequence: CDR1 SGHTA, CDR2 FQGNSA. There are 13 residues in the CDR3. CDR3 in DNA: TGTGCCAGCACCTTATCGCCAACAAGCGAGCAGTACTTC. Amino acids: CASTLSPTSEQYF.

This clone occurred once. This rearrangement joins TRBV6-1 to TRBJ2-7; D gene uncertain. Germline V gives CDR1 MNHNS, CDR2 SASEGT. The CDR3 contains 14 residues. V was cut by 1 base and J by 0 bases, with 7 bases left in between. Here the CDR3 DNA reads TGTGCCAGCAGTGAAGTTCCCAGCTCCTACGAGCAGTACTTC. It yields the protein CASSEVPSSYEQYF.

The CDR3 is CASSPYGQGLTVTDTQYF. CDR3 coding DNA: TGTGCCAGCAGTCCCTATGGGCAGGGGCTAACCGTAACAGATACGCAGTATTTT. The chain has TRBV27 and TRBJ2-3; tentative D call: TRBD1 (6 bases). The CDR3 contains 18 residues. V was pared by 5 bases and J by 3 bases, with 24 bases between. From germline, CDR1 is MNHEY and CDR2 SMNVEV (reference sequence).

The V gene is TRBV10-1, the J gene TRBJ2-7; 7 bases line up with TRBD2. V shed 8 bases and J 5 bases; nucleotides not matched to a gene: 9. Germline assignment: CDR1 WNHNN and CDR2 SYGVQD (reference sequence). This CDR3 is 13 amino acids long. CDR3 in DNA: TGCGCCAGCTTAAGGACTAGGGAGCACGAGCAGTACTTC. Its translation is CASLRTREHEQYF.

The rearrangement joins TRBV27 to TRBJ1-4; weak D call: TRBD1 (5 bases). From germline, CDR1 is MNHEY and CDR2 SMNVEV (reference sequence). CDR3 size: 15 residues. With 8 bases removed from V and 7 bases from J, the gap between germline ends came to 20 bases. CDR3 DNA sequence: TGTGCCAGCCGGGGCTTAGGAGGGGTGGGTGAAAAACTGTTTTTT. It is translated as CASRGLGGVGEKLFF.

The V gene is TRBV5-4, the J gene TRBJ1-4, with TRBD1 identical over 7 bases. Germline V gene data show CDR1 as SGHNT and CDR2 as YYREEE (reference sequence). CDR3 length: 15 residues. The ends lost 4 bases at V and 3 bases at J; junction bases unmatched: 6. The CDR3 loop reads CASSPQGTSNEKLFF. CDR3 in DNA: TGTGCCAGCAGCCCACAGGGGACCTCTAATGAAAAACTGTTTTTT.

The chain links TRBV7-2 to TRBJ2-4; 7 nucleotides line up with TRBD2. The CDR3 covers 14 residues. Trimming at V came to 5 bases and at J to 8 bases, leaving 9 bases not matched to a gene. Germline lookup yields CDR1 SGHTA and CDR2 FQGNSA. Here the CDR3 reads CASSLGGGMDIQYF. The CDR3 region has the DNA TGTGCCAGCAGCCTGGGCGGGGGAATGGACATTCAGTACTTC.